The 7 T cell receptor beta chains presented below share a single source sample, sequenced in a study of T cell repertoires in cytomegalovirus infection. For these TCRs, the target antigens are not known. TCRdb analysed the reads with MiXCR anew, one entry per CDR3 protein. The table records about 920,000 distinct CDR3 sequences, approximately 31% of them present only once. Material: cultured CD8+ T cells from PBMCs, obtained from culture after CMV antigen stimulation. These receptors all come from a human donor in good health (CMV status not recorded). Some clones in this sample may be carry-over from other donors' samples.

The V and J genes are TRBV12-3 or TRBV12-4 and TRBJ2-4, with a tentative D call TRBD2 (5 bases). With 6 bases removed from V and 6 bases from J, the gap between germline ends came to 12 bases. This CDR3 is built from 13 residues. The CDR3 sequence: CASRETGRNIQYF. The DNA of the CDR3 is TGTGCCAGCAGGGAAACGGGGAGAAACATTCAGTACTTC.

Notes on this clonotype: Because the CDR3 is missing its conserved closing phenylalanine or tryptophan, this is likely a read error. The rearrangement links TRBV6-8 to TRBJ2-2; TRBD2 aligns across 7 bases. The CDR3 runs to 16 residues. CDR1 MNHGY and CDR2 SAAAGT come from the germline V gene. J gave up 2 bases and V 3 bases, and 6 bases lay outside the gene matches. The CDR3 protein is CASSYTASGNTGELFS. In nucleotides, the CDR3 is TGTGCCAGCAGTTATACCGCTAGCGGAAACACCGGGGAGCTGTTTTCT.

This clonotype was observed a handful of times. This chain uses TRBV7-6 with TRBJ2-7; tentatively, D is TRBD1 (6 bases). V was pared by 4 bases and J by 3 bases, with 16 bases between. This CDR3 comprises 15 residues. Germline loops: CDR1 SGHVS, CDR2 FNYEAQ. This chain's CDR3 is CASSSDSRSYYEQYV. CDR3 nucleotide sequence: TGTGCCAGCAGCTCGGACAGTAGGTCGTACTACGAGCAGTACGTC.

The gene calls are TRBV6-1 and TRBJ2-2, with 8 bases matching TRBD2. CDR3 length equals 19 residues. The junction had 14 bases not matched to a gene; V was cut back by 2 bases and J by 3 bases. Germline V gives CDR1 MNHNS, CDR2 SASEGT. The CDR3 region is CASSEYGAGGPGDTGELFF. In DNA, the CDR3 is TGTGCCAGCAGTGAATACGGGGCGGGGGGCCCGGGGGACACCGGGGAGCTGTTTTTT.

This clonotype was observed a few times. This sequence joins TRBV7-6 and TRBJ1-2; possibly TRBD1 for D (5 bases). The germline V gene encodes CDR1 SGHVS and CDR2 FNYEAQ. CDR3 size: 13 residues. V lost 6 bases and J lost 4, with 12 bases in between. The CDR3 reads CASSLDGTYGYTF. In DNA form, the CDR3 reads TGTGCCAGCAGTTTGGACGGGACCTATGGCTACACCTTC.

The chain carries TRBV12-3 or TRBV12-4 and TRBJ2-2, with D perhaps matching TRBD1 or TRBD2 (6 bases each). V was clipped by 2 bases and J by 3 bases, with 16 bases between them. The CDR3 runs to 17 residues. The CDR3 sequence is CASSLIFPGAYTGELFF. The CDR3 DNA is TGTGCCAGCAGTTTAATCTTCCCGGGGGCTTACACCGGGGAGCTGTTTTTT.

This clonotype was observed a few times. The rearrangement links TRBV15 to TRBJ2-1; either TRBD1 or TRBD2 may fit D (6 bases each). The CDR3 contains 13 residues. Trimming cost V 7 bases and J 8 bases, with 15 bases left between them. Per the germline V gene, CDR1 is LNHNV and CDR2 is YYDKDF (reference sequence). The CDR3 DNA reads as TGTGCCACCACTCACCCGGGGGCCGATGAGCAGTTCTTC. It codes for CATTHPGADEQFF.